This T cell receptor (beta chain) was identified in a study of T cell responses to AZD1222 COVID-19 vaccine. Study-wide points: Donors were largely white British and mainly female; clonal diversity was possibly underestimated. Researchers report vaccine-associated CD4 TCRs spanning spike, with dominance at 160-218 and 743-854.

This clone came up a few times. Its matching antigen is unknown. Generated by immunoSEQ multiplex PCR, the TCRdb table keeps only in-frame clones and is missing some. The sample has 130,000 to 150,000 clones, about 91% seen once. From germline, CDR1 is LGHDT and CDR2 YNNKEL (reference sequence). There are 16 residues in the CDR3. The ends were cut back, 1 base at V and 2 bases at J, with 14 bases in the middle. The sequence was obtained from an adult in good health. The material sequenced was peripheral blood, taken on day 0 of AZD1222 vaccination. This rearrangement joins TRBV3-1 (or the pseudogene TRBV3-2) to TRBJ1-2; D is possibly TRBD1 (5 bases). The CDR3 sequence is CASSQAGGSTNYGYTF. For the CDR3, the DNA is TGTGCCAGCAGCCAAGCCGGGGGATCTACGAACTATGGCTACACCTTC.